What follows are 13 T cell receptor beta chains derived from one specimen sequenced in a study of shared clonotypes between healthy human individuals. The assay was immunoSEQ multiplex PCR, and TCRdb's table has in-frame clones only and misses some. The sample includes approximately 640,000 clones, around 72% of them seen just once. The material sequenced was memory CD4+ T cells sorted from blood. Noted subset: CD45RA-negative fraction. Receptor source: a woman aged 25 to 39 in good health.

The chain uses TRBV25-1 and TRBJ2-1; D is ambiguous. V lost 4 bases and J 1 base, leaving 14 bases between the germline ends. The CDR3 has 16 amino acids. Germline V gene data show CDR1 as MGHDK and CDR2 as SYGVNS. The DNA of the CDR3 is TGTGCCAGCAGTGGTATCGGTGAGAGGTCCTACAATGAGCAGTTCTTC. Translation: CASSGIGERSYNEQFF.

This chain connects TRBV4-1 to TRBJ2-3, with D perhaps matching TRBD2 (6 bases). The CDR3 runs 17 residues. The germline CDR1 and CDR2 sequences are MGHRA and YSYEKL. The germline V and J ends were trimmed by 3 bases and 3 bases, with 19 bases remaining between them. CDR3 protein: CASSQVRAGLVTDTQYF. The DNA of the CDR3 is TGCGCCAGCAGCCAGGTCAGAGCGGGCTTAGTGACAGATACGCAGTATTTT.

The chain links TRBV4-2 to TRBJ2-3, with D tentatively TRBD1 or TRBD2 (5 bases each). The CDR3 is 16 residues long. The germline V gene encodes CDR1 LGHNA and CDR2 YNFKEQ. Trimming took 1 base from V and 0 from J, leaving 11 bases between them. CDR3 protein: CASSQGRDPSTDTQYF. Here the CDR3 DNA reads TGTGCCAGCAGCCAAGGCCGGGACCCAAGCACAGATACGCAGTATTTT.

V and J are TRBV5-4 and TRBJ2-5; the match to TRBD2 covers 8 bases. Germline V gene sequence: CDR1 SGHNT, CDR2 YYREEE (reference sequence). The J segment lost 4 bases and the V segment lost 4 bases, leaving 9 bases of the junction unmatched. The CDR3 spans 15 residues. In DNA form, the CDR3 reads TGTGCCAGCAGCACCCGAGGTAGCGGGGCAGAGACCCAGTACTTC. Translated, it gives CASSTRGSGAETQYF.

V and J are TRBV19 and TRBJ2-2, with TRBD2 matching over 7 bases. The germline CDR1 and CDR2 sequences are LNHDA and SQIVND (reference sequence). This CDR3 spans 15 amino acids. Losses at the gene ends were 9 bases for V and 2 bases for J; bases not matched to a gene: 9. This CDR3 is CASKRPAGNTGELFF. The CDR3 DNA reads as TGTGCCAGCAAGCGGCCAGCGGGAAACACCGGGGAGCTGTTTTTT.

The chain has TRBV6-5 and TRBJ1-5, with 12 nucleotides matching TRBD1. Germline V gives CDR1 MNHEY, CDR2 SVGAGI. The CDR3 has 15 residues. Unmatched junction bases numbered 7, after V lost 6 bases and J lost 7 bases. The CDR3 DNA follows: TGTGCCAGCAGCCCCGGGACAGGGGGCCGCCAGCCCCAGCATTTT. Protein product: CASSPGTGGRQPQHF.

CDR3 bases: TGCGCCAGCAGCCCGAGTCCTATCTACAATGAGCAGTTCTTC. It encodes CASSPSPIYNEQFF. The chain is built from TRBV4-1 and TRBJ2-1; D call uncertain. In germline, CDR1 is MGHRA, CDR2 YSYEKL. This CDR3 has 14 residues. V was cut by 4 bases and J by 3 bases, with 10 bases left in between.

This clone was counted ten times or more. The chain joins TRBV27 to TRBJ1-5; D not resolved. V lost 0 bases and J lost 2, with 8 bases in between. The CDR3 sequence is 15 residues long. Germline CDR1 MNHEY, CDR2 SMNVEV (reference sequence). CDR3 nucleotides: TGTGCCAGCAGTTTATCGTCGAATCGCAATCAGCCCCAGCATTTT. Its protein product is CASSLSSNRNQPQHF.

The J gene is TRBJ2-1, the V gene TRBV27; 8 bases are a match to TRBD1. The germline CDR1 and CDR2 sequences are MNHEY and SMNVEV (reference sequence). The CDR3 runs to 15 residues. Losses at the gene ends were 3 bases for V and 6 bases for J; bases not matched to a gene: 7. CDR3 sequence (DNA): TGTGCCAGCAGTTTTTTGGACAGGGATATCAATGAGCAGTTCTTC. Encoded protein: CASSFLDRDINEQFF.

The chain is built from TRBV18 and TRBJ2-3, with 8 bases matching TRBD2. V dropped 6 bases and J dropped 0; count of bases not matched to a gene: 8. Germline V gives CDR1 KGHSH, CDR2 LQKENI. The CDR3 is made up of 16 amino acids. The CDR3 DNA follows: TGTGCCAGCTCTCCAAAACTAGCGGCTAGCACAGATACGCAGTATTTT. This gives the protein CASSPKLAASTDTQYF.

Details on this clone: Other DNA sequences in this specimen translate into the identical CDR3. This rearrangement joins TRBV5-1 to TRBJ2-1; D is undetermined. The CDR3 runs to 15 residues. CDR1 is SGHRS and CDR2 is YFSETQ in the germline V gene. Trimming removed 5 bases from V and 0 bases from J, with 12 bases in between. The CDR3 spells CASSFSVGSYNEQFF. In DNA form, the CDR3 reads TGCGCCAGCAGTTTTTCGGTCGGCTCCTACAATGAGCAGTTCTTC.

The J gene is TRBJ1-3, the V gene TRBV6-5; no reliable D call. The CDR3 is made up of 15 amino acids. Trimming cost V 1 base and J 1 base, with 8 bases left between them. From germline, CDR1 is MNHEY and CDR2 SVGAGI. The CDR3: CASSYWGGSGNTIYF. CDR3 in DNA: TGTGCCAGCAGTTACTGGGGAGGGTCTGGAAACACCATATATTTT.

This chain connects TRBV28 to TRBJ1-4; D is uncertain. CDR3 length equals 13 residues. The germline CDR1 and CDR2 sequences are MDHEN and SYDVKM. Trimming took off 9 bases at V and 6 bases at J, with 14 bases between the two ends. DNA for the CDR3: TGTGCCAGTTGCCCTGGGATTTATGAAAAACTGTTTTTT. Amino acids: CASCPGIYEKLFF.